The sequence of this T cell receptor beta chain was determined in a study of tumor-infiltrating lymphocytes in localized non-small cell lung cancer (dated by TCRdb to 2020 to 2022). At the level of the whole study: The cohort included patients whose samples were collected after neoadjuvant chemotherapy, as well as both smokers and never-smokers and several histologies. Each patient provided resected tumor tissue plus uninvolved lung tissue from the same patient, with the uninvolved lung tissue described as non-adjacent to the tumor. A total of some 55 patients were part of the paired comparison of immunoSEQ T-cell fraction between tumor and uninvolved lung. The same patients underwent several integrated assays, with TCR sequencing performed together with flow cytometry, multiplex immunofluorescence, RNA-seq, exome sequencing and proteomics. The overall ICON cohort was composed of around 150 surgical patients with localized non-small cell lung cancer whose tumors were resected. Results and caveats for the whole study, not just this receptor: Recurrence-free survival showed no association with tumor T-cell fraction from TCR sequencing (p = 0.61). Consistent with immunofluorescence CD3 counts, TCRbeta sequencing supported greater T cell infiltration in tumors than in uninvolved lung tissue. Different pieces of the same tissue were used for different assays, so technical variation could not be separated from intratumor heterogeneity. Assay coverage differed among patients according to how much tissue was available, so only a subset of the cohort had TCR sequencing. The TCR-derived T-cell fraction showed no difference between the flow cytometry-defined immunotypes IM1 (good prognosis) and IM2 (poor prognosis).

ICON enrollment began in early 2016, and the last patient was enrolled in the second half of 2018. A subcohort of some 75 patients provided fresh tumor and matched uninvolved tissue for in-depth immune analyses, with TCR sequencing among those analyses. DNA for TCR sequencing was isolated from bulk tissue, and no cell sorting was done. The immunoSEQ assay used for TCR sequencing gave the T-cell fraction in both tumor and uninvolved lung tissue. Regarding the original processing steps: In the survival analysis, patients were divided into a high T-cell fraction group (upper tertile) and a low T-cell fraction group (lower two tertiles), and the two groups were compared using a log-rank test. A signed-rank test was used to test differences in T-cell fraction between paired tumor and uninvolved lung samples. The clones in this table, taken by TCRdb from immuneACCESS, are in-frame only. Not every clone is retained; where verified, under half of the shortfall comes from an unresolved V gene, and the cause of the rest is unknown. V, J and clone size were drawn from that table, and D and trimming were deduced from the DNA. This sample lists about 16,000 clones; almost 70% were detected once. Around 6.3% of the sample rests with the top ten.

Taken from the germline V gene, the CDR1 and CDR2 loops are SNHLY and FYNNEI. The CDR3 numbers 14 residues from cysteine through phenylalanine. Only CDR3 DNA is held: 42 bases, read in frame from base 1. V is clipped by 3 bases and J by 8 bases, and the sequence between their germline boundaries is 14 bases long. As concerns this clone: Which antigen it targets is not known. No much larger clonotype is one base removed from it; base qualities were not supplied.

The TCR originated in a human donor with non-small cell lung cancer. Sample: lung tumor tissue. The chain is encoded by TRBV2 joined to TRBJ2-1; TRBD1 is perhaps the D gene, given 6 matching bases. The DNA sequence is TGTGCCAGCAGTGAGGACAGCACCCGGGATGAGCAGTTCTTC. This translates into CASSEDSTRDEQFF.